This TCR beta chain was profiled in a study of T cell changes during pregnancy in multiple sclerosis. Repertoires were generated with immunoSEQ multiplex PCR, while TCRdb's copy carries only in-frame clones and drops some. The sample contains around 43,000 clones, around 93% of which appear only once. Sequencing was performed on CD8+ T cells from peripheral blood mononuclear cells, taken after pregnancy. This receptor was obtained from a female donor with multiple sclerosis, enrolled in a pregnancy study.

CDR3 sequence: CASSSETGMNTEAFF. Written as DNA, the CDR3 is TGTGCCAGCAGTTCCGAGACAGGGATGAACACTGAAGCTTTCTTT. The chain has TRBV6-6 and TRBJ1-1; 7 bases are a match to TRBD1. Looked up from germline, CDR1 is MNHNY and CDR2 is SVGAGI (reference sequence). CDR3 length: 15 residues. V dropped 4 bases and J dropped 0; count of bases not matched to a gene: 5.